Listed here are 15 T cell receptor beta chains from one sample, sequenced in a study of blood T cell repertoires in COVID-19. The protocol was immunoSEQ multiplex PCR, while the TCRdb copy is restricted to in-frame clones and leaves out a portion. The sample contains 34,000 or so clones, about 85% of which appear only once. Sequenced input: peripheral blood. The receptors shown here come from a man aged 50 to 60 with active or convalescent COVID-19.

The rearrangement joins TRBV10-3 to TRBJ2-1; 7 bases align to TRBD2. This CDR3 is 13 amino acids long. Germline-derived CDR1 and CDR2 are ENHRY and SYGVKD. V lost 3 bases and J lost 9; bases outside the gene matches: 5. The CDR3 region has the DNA TGTGCCATCAGTGAATGGCGGGGGTCTGAGCAGTTCTTC. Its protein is CAISEWRGSEQFF.

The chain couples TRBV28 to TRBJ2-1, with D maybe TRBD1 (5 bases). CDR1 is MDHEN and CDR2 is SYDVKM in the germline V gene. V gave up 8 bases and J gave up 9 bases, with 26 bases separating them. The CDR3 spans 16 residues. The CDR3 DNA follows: TGTGCCAGCTGGGCAGGGTTGGCTAGAAGAAATAGTGAGCAGTTCTTC. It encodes CASWAGLARRNSEQFF.

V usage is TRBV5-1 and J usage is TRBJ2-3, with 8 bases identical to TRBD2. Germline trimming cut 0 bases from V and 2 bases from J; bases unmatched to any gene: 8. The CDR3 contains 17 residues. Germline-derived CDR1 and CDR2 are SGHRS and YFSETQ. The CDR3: CASSLGAGGINTDTQYF. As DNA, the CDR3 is TGCGCCAGCAGCTTGGGGGCGGGAGGAATAAACACAGATACGCAGTATTTT.

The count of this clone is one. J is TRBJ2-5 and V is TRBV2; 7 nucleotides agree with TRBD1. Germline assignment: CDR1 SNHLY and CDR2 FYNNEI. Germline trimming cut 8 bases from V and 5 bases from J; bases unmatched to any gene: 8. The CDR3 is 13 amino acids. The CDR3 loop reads CASGWTGVETQYF. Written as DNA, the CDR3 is TGTGCCAGCGGATGGACAGGCGTGGAGACCCAGTACTTC.

Here the CDR3 reads CASSQATETTNEKLFF. The DNA for the CDR3 is TGTGCCAGCAGCCAAGCCACGGAGACAACTAATGAAAAACTGTTTTTT. This chain connects TRBV4-2 to TRBJ1-4; D unresolved. CDR1 LGHNA and CDR2 YNFKEQ come from the germline V gene. Trimming cost V 1 base and J 0 bases, with 9 bases left between them. CDR3 length: 16 amino acids.

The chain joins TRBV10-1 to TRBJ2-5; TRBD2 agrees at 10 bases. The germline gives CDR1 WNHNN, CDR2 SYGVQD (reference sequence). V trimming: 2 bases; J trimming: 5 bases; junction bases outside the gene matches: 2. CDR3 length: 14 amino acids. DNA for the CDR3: TGCGCCAGCAGTGAGGGGACTAGCGTTGAGACCCAGTACTTC. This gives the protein CASSEGTSVETQYF.

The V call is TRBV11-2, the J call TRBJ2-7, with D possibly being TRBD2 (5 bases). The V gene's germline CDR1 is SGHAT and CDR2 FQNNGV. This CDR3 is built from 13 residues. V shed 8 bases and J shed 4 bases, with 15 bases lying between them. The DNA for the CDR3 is TGTGCCAGCGCCTTTTCGACTACTTACGAGCAGTACTTC. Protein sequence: CASAFSTTYEQYF.

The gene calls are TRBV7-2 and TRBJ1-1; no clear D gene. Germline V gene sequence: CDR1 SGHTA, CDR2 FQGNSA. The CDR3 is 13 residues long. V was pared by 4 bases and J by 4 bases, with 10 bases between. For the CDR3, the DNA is TGTGCCAGCAGCTCTGGCAGGTTCACTGAAGCTTTCTTT. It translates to CASSSGRFTEAFF.

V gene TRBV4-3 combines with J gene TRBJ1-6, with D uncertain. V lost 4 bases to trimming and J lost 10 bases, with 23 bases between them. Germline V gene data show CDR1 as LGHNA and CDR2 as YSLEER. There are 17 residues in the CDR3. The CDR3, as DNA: TGCGCCAGCAGCCTCGCGGGCGTGGGAATTTCTAGGTCACCCCTCCACTTT. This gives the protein CASSLAGVGISRSPLHF.

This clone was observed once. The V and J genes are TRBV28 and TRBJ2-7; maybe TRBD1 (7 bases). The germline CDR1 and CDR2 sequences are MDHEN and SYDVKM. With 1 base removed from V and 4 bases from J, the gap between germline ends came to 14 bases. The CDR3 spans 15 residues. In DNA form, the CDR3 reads TGTGCCAGCAGTTTATTGCGGACAGGACTATACGAGCAGTACTTC. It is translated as CASSLLRTGLYEQYF.

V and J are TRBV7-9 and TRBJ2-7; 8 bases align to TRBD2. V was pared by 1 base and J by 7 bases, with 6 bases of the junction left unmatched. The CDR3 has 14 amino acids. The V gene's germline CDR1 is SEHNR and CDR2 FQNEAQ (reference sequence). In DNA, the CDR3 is TGTGCCAGCAGCTTAGGCGGACGGGGGGGGGAGCAGTACTTC. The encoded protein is CASSLGGRGGEQYF.

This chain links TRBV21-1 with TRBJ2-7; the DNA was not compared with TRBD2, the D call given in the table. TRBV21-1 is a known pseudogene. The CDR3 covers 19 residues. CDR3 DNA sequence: TGTGCCAGCAGCAAAGCTGAAGGACTAGCGGGAGTATTTGCCTACGAGCAGTACTTC. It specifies CASSKAEGLAGVFAYEQYF.

CDR3 sequence: CATSLGQGNEKLFF. The CDR3 nucleotides read TGTGCCACCAGCCTCGGACAGGGAAATGAAAAACTGTTTTTT. The rearrangement uses TRBV15 and TRBJ1-4; TRBD1 aligns across 8 bases. V shed 5 bases, J shed 5 bases, and the junction held 4 bases outside the gene matches. The CDR3 runs to 14 residues. CDR1 and CDR2 (germline): LNHNV, YYDKDF (reference sequence).

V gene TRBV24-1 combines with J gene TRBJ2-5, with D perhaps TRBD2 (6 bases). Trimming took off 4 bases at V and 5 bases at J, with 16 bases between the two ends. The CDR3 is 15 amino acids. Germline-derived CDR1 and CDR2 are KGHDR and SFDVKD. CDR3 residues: CATSDRGREQETQYF. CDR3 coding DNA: TGTGCCACCAGTGACCGAGGCCGGGAGCAGGAGACCCAGTACTTC.

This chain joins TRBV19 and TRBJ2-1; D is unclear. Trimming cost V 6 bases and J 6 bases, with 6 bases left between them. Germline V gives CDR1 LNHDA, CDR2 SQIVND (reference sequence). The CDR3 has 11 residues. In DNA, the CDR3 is TGTGCCAGTAGACTCTCCAATGAGCAGTTCTTC. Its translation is CASRLSNEQFF. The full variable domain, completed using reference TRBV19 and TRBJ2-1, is DGGITQSPKYLFRKEGQNVTLSCEQNLNHDAMYWYRQDPGQGLRLIYYSQIVNDFQKGDIAEGYSVSREKKESFPLTVTSAQKNPTAFYLCASRLSNEQFFGPGTRLTVL.